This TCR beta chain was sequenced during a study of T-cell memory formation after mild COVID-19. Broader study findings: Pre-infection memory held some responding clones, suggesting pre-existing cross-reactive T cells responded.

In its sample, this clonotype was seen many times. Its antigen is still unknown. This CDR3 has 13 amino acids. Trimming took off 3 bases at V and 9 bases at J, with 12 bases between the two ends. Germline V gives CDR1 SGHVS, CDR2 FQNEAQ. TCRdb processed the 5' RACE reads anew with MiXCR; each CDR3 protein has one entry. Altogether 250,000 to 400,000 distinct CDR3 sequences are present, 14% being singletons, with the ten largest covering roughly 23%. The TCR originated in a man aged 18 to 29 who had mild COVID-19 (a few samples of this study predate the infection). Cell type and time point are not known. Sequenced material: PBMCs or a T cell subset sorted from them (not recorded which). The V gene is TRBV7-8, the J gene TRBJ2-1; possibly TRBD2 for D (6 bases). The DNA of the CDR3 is TGTGCCAGCAGCTTTGACCCCGGGGGTGAGCAGTTCTTC. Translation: CASSFDPGGEQFF.